This TCR beta chain was retrieved from a study of identical twins (dated by TCRdb to the mid-2010s). A note on the overall study: The study deep-sequenced TCR alpha and beta repertoires from monozygotic twins, unrelated adults of various ages and cord blood to test whether fetal clonotypes persist. To rule out contamination, replicate twin experiments were performed at different times with different library preparation protocols.

Library preparation employed 5' RACE. Sequencing used an Illumina HiSeq 2000. Template switching added a universal primer binding site, and the final cDNA carried a unique molecular identifier that allowed TCR cDNA molecules to be counted accurately. First-strand cDNA for TCR alpha and beta chains was synthesized from specific primers in the conserved constant-segment region. Each cDNA library was double barcoded, with a SMART-Mk sample barcode plus Illumina barcodes, to control for contamination. TruSeq adapter sequences, together with Illumina sample barcodes, were added in two successive PCR steps. TCR alpha and beta cDNA libraries were sequenced on the Illumina HiSeq platform with custom primers. Per the authors' processing: MiGEC processed the raw reads to extract unique molecular identifiers, while MiXCR was used to determine the CDR3 positions. Recombination models were inferred per individual with the repgenHMM and IGoR tools using an EM algorithm. Shared clonotype analysis was performed with the tcR package in R, normalizing sharing by the product of cloneset sizes. Out-of-frame nonproductive sequences were analyzed to study raw recombination free of thymic and clonal selection effects. Clones were called with MiXCR by TCRdb after fastp trimmed the public reads at Q25, and only in-frame beta chains were retained. Every distinct CDR3 protein forms one entry, paired with its most common genes and DNA. Clone size and V and J calls follow TCRdb, not the original study. This sample lists around 340,000 distinct CDR3 sequences; about 12% were detected once. The ten largest clones take up roughly 7.8% of the sample.

Every donor in the study was a healthy Caucasian. Three pairs of female monozygotic twins, all aged roughly 18 to 29 years, were included in the twin cohort. Positive isolation kits from Invitrogen were used to isolate the CD4+ and CD8+ T cell populations. Overall study results and their limits: A weaker excess of twin sharing was found in beta out-of-frame sequences because the signal-to-noise ratio was lowered by fewer shared sequences. Abundant cord blood beta clonotypes had fewer insertions, young adult naive repertoires showed a similar but weaker trend, and memory repertoires showed no such trend. Zero-insertion analyses could be partly confounded by invariant T cells such as MAIT and iNKT, though diverse VJ usage argued against such confounding for most clonotypes. Because the same donors could not be followed over many years, the conclusions relied on cross-sectional statistical analysis. Recombination models systematically underestimated out-of-frame TCR alpha sharing in monozygotic twins but agreed with sharing between unrelated individuals. Compared with coincidental sharing between unrelated individuals, an excess of low generation-probability sequences was observed among out-of-frame TCR alpha sequences shared between twins.

This clonotype was seen only a few times. This clone's antigen is unknown. Qualities for individual bases were not recorded, and no much larger clone is one base off. The CDR3 runs 14 amino acids, cysteine and phenylalanine included. The read is trimmed to its CDR3 DNA, 42 bases read in frame from base 1. Relative to germline, V is missing 3 bases and J is missing 7 bases, with 5 bases of the junction outside any gene match. As encoded in the germline V gene, CDR1 is KGHSH while CDR2 is LQKENI. The sample was also reused in another study, on yellow fever vaccine responses in identical twins. From that second study: The authors reported that the T cell response to vaccination in identical twins appeared partly convergent and partly personalized. In identical twins, the study followed T cell clones that responded to the vaccine with precision.

The chain is encoded by TRBV18 joined to TRBJ2-1; a stretch of 8 junction bases matches TRBD2. The source material was CD8+ T cells sorted from blood. The clonotype originates from a woman aged 18-29 years in good health. The bases are TGTGCCAGCTCACCTCCAGCGGGAGAGAATGAGCAGTTCTTC. Its coded protein is CASSPPAGENEQFF. Supplemented by the reference TRBV18 and TRBJ2-1 proteins around the CDR3, the complete variable domain is NAGVMQNPRHLVRRRGQEARLRCSPMKGHSHVYWYRQLPEEGLKFMVYLQKENIIDESGMPKERFSAEFPKEGPSILRIQQVVRGDSAAYFCASSPPAGENEQFFGPGTRLTVL.